This T cell receptor (beta chain) is drawn from a study of blood T cells in healthy people across ages. Study-wide background: Per two T cells, about one barcoded beta molecule was captured through template switching.

Study results and caveats: Per million T cells, TCR beta diversity dropped roughly linearly as age increased.

The CDR3 runs 15 residues. Looked up from germline, CDR1 is LGHNA and CDR2 is YNFKEQ. V was clipped by 1 base and J by 5 bases, with 14 bases between them. Concerning this clonotype: Its target is not known.

Then a second PCR, running roughly 7 to 11 cycles, was carried out with a sample-barcoded 5' primer and a J-beta primer mix. The authors tagged each cDNA molecule using a template-switch adaptor with 12 random nucleotides. CDR3-containing paired-end reads numbering at least 2.5 million came from each sample. In TCRdb, the 5' RACE reads were re-called with MiXCR into one record per CDR3 protein. The sample includes more than 650,000 distinct CDR3 sequences, 53% of them seen just once. The TCR was taken from a man aged 80 or over in good health. Source material: blood. The gene calls are TRBV4-2 and TRBJ1-1; D gene ambiguous. The CDR3 spells CASSQVAGLRTEAFF. In DNA, the CDR3 is TGTGCCAGCAGCCAAGTTGCGGGGTTGAGGACTGAAGCTTTCTTT.